The 21 T cell receptor beta chains in this list originate from one sample, sequenced in a study of T-cell reconstitution after alpha-beta-depleted transplantation in children. A library of TCRbeta sequences, prepared with unique molecular identifiers, was generated. One entry per CDR3 protein, called by TCRdb with MiXCR from the PCR reads. The top ten hold 28% of the sample, which has approximately 1,000,000 distinct CDR3 sequences, 25% to 35% seen once. This sample comprised PBMCs, mostly from graft donor cells, obtained 360 days after TCRalphabeta/CD19-depleted stem cell transplant. These receptors were obtained from a boy younger than two who had a stem cell transplant for SCID, so the T cells may come from the graft donor.

This clonotype was observed a handful of times. This chain links TRBV10-2 with TRBJ2-1; no clear D gene. Per the germline V gene, CDR1 is WSHSY and CDR2 is SAAADI. V gave up 1 base and J gave up 7 bases, with 11 bases separating them. This CDR3 is built from 14 residues. The CDR3 bases are TGCGCCAGCAGTGAGTGGGCACACTGGAATGAGCAGTTCTTC. It codes for CASSEWAHWNEQFF.

This clonotype has just a few counts. The chain recombines TRBV2 with TRBJ2-5; TRBD2 agrees at 9 bases. This CDR3 has 14 amino acids. The V and J ends lost 8 bases and 4 bases, in that order; junction bases with no gene match: 8. Per germline, CDR1 SNHLY and CDR2 FYNNEI. The CDR3 nucleotides are TGTGCCAGCTTCACGGGACTAGCAGTAGAGACCCAGTACTTC. Its protein is CASFTGLAVETQYF.

CDR3 nucleotide sequence: TGTGCCAGCAGTTACCGACCTAGCACAGATACGCAGTATTTT. Translation: CASSYRPSTDTQYF. The chain carries TRBV6-5 and TRBJ2-3; D unclear. Deletions cut 2 bases from V and 0 bases from J, with 6 bases between. This CDR3 spans 14 amino acids. Germline V CDR1 and CDR2: MNHEY, SVGAGI.

In this sample, this clonotype turned up a few times. The gene calls are TRBV9 and TRBJ1-1, with a possible D match to TRBD1 (6 bases). The CDR3 is made up of 14 amino acids. Germline CDR1 reads SGDLS; CDR2 reads YYNGEE. Between the trimmed V and J ends, which lost 0 bases and 5 bases, there was a span of 11 bases. The CDR3 DNA is TGTGCCAGCAGCGTAGTAGGGGGACGGACTGAAGCTTTCTTT. Amino acids: CASSVVGGRTEAFF.

V and J are TRBV6-2 or TRBV6-3 and TRBJ1-1, with no clear D. With 2 bases removed from V and 1 base from J, the gap between germline ends came to 11 bases. This CDR3 has 15 residues. Germline lookup yields CDR1 MNHEY and CDR2 SVGEGT. CDR3 DNA sequence: TGTGCCAGCAGTTACGTTCGGGCAGGGAACACTGAAGCTTTCTTT. This translates into CASSYVRAGNTEAFF.

The chain carries TRBV20-1 and TRBJ1-1; no reliable D call. CDR1 is DFQATT and CDR2 is SNEGSKA in the germline V gene (reference sequence). There are 15 residues in the CDR3. Trimming pared 6 bases from V and 0 bases from J, leaving 17 bases between. CDR3 region: CSAYEEVGMNTEAFF. CDR3 DNA sequence: TGCAGTGCCTACGAGGAGGTCGGGATGAACACTGAAGCTTTCTTT.

CDR3: CASLEQGACNEQFF. CDR3 DNA sequence: TGTGCCAGCTTAGAGCAGGGCGCCTGCAATGAGCAGTTCTTC. V is TRBV18 and J is TRBJ2-1, with a possible D match to TRBD1 (5 bases). The CDR3 runs to 14 residues. The V end was cut by 7 bases, the J end by 6 bases, with 16 bases between. Germline CDR1 reads KGHSH; CDR2 reads LQKENI.

This rearrangement joins TRBV6-5 to TRBJ1-3, with D tentatively TRBD1 (6 bases). The CDR3 contains 17 residues. Germline-derived CDR1 and CDR2 are MNHEY and SVGAGI. Deletions cut 3 bases from V and 4 bases from J, with 19 bases between. The CDR3 nucleotides read TGTGCCAGCAGTTATCGATTTACACAGGGAAAAGGAAACACCATATATTTT. Translating gives CASSYRFTQGKGNTIYF.

The chain links TRBV10-3 to TRBJ2-3; D is possibly TRBD1 (5 bases). Per the germline V gene, CDR1 is ENHRY and CDR2 is SYGVKD. V lost 3 bases and J lost 2, with 6 bases in between. CDR3 length equals 13 residues. The CDR3, as DNA: TGTGCCATCAGTGAACAGGACACAGATACGCAGTATTTT. Encoded protein: CAISEQDTDTQYF.

In this sample, this clonotype turned up a few times. The chain uses TRBV9 and TRBJ1-4; D might be TRBD1 (5 bases). The V end lost 4 bases, the J end lost 8 bases, and 18 bases lay between the germline ends. Germline lookup yields CDR1 SGDLS and CDR2 YYNGEE. The CDR3 is 15 amino acids. The CDR3 spells CASSPGTVRGEKLFF. The CDR3 bases are TGTGCCAGCAGCCCCGGGACTGTTCGCGGGGAAAAACTGTTTTTT.

This clonotype occurred a few times. The rearrangement joins TRBV18 to TRBJ2-3; TRBD1 aligns across 11 bases. The CDR3 runs 16 residues. Unmatched junction bases numbered 3, after V lost 4 bases and J lost 0 bases. Germline values: CDR1 KGHSH, CDR2 LQKENI. The CDR3 region is CASSQDRGLSTDTQYF. CDR3 coding DNA: TGTGCCAGCTCACAGGACAGGGGGCTGAGCACAGATACGCAGTATTTT.

CDR3 loop: CASSEQGLYEQYF. As DNA, the CDR3 is TGTGCCAGTTCTGAACAGGGTTTATACGAGCAGTACTTC. The chain uses TRBV27 and TRBJ2-7; weak D call: TRBD1 (6 bases). This CDR3 region has 13 residues. CDR1 and CDR2 from the germline V gene are MNHEY and SMNVEV (reference sequence). The V and J ends lost 9 bases and 4 bases respectively, with 16 bases between them.

The CDR3 here is CASSRGAGGSSYEQYF. CDR3 DNA: TGTGCCAGCAGTCGAGGCGCGGGGGGAAGCTCCTACGAGCAGTACTTC. The chain combines TRBV12-3 or TRBV12-4 with TRBJ2-7; 8 bases map to TRBD2. V lost 5 bases, J lost 0 bases, and 9 bases stayed unmatched. The CDR3 runs 16 residues.

This clonotype was counted between two and nine times. The rearrangement uses TRBV6-1 and TRBJ1-5, with 7 bases that match TRBD1. The CDR3 is 16 amino acids. In germline, CDR1 is MNHNS, CDR2 SASEGT. V shed 6 bases, J shed 2 bases, and the junction held 10 bases outside the gene matches. CDR3 in amino acids: CASRKDRALGNQPQHF. Written as DNA, the CDR3 is TGTGCCAGCAGGAAAGACAGGGCCCTAGGCAATCAGCCCCAGCATTTT.

The DNA for the CDR3 is TGTGCCAGCAGCTTGTCGTGGGGAACGTCGGATACGCAGTATTTT. As protein: CASSLSWGTSDTQYF. The chain carries TRBV7-3 and TRBJ2-3, with D unresolved. This CDR3 contains 15 residues. Germline CDR1 and CDR2: SGHTA and FQGTGA. With 3 bases removed from V and 6 bases from J, the gap between germline ends came to 16 bases.

V usage is TRBV20-1 and J usage is TRBJ2-3; 9 bases are shared with TRBD2. This CDR3 region has 14 residues. Germline loops: CDR1 DFQATT, CDR2 SNEGSKA (reference sequence). V gave up 6 bases and J gave up 3 bases; unmatched junction bases: 7. CDR3 DNA: TGCAGTGCCAACGGGGCGGGGGGGACAGATACGCAGTATTTT. Protein: CSANGAGGTDTQYF.

There are a few counts of this clonotype. The CDR3 loop reads CASSDRYYEQYF. In nucleotides, the CDR3 is TGCGCCAGCAGTGACAGATACTACGAGCAGTACTTC. This sequence joins TRBV10-2 and TRBJ2-7; no clear D gene. Looked up from germline, CDR1 is WSHSY and CDR2 is SAAADI. Trimming cost V 3 bases and J 3 bases, with 6 bases left between them. This CDR3 has 12 residues.

The V gene is TRBV11-2, the J gene TRBJ1-4; 7 bases fit TRBD1. V was pared by 4 bases and J by 4 bases, with 6 bases of the junction left unmatched. This CDR3 has 15 amino acids. From germline, CDR1 is SGHAT and CDR2 FQNNGV. This CDR3 is CASSYTGTVNEKLFF. CDR3 nucleotide sequence: TGTGCCAGCAGCTATACCGGGACAGTTAATGAAAAACTGTTTTTT.

This clonotype was observed a handful of times. The rearrangement links TRBV18 to TRBJ1-1; the match to TRBD1 covers 10 bases. The V segment lost 0 bases and the J segment 3 bases; nucleotides outside the gene matches: 4. The CDR3 is 16 amino acids. From germline, CDR1 is KGHSH and CDR2 LQKENI. CDR3 sequence (DNA): TGTGCCAGCTCACCACCAGGACAGGGGGGGGACACTGAAGCTTTCTTT. Its protein product is CASSPPGQGGDTEAFF.

V gene TRBV5-6 combines with J gene TRBJ2-5; D is possibly TRBD2 (5 bases). CDR3 length: 14 residues. Germline-derived CDR1 and CDR2 are SGHDT and YYEEEE. Deletions cut 6 bases from V and 4 bases from J, with 16 bases between. Here the CDR3 reads CASNHPGLGETQYF. Here the CDR3 DNA reads TGTGCCAGCAATCACCCAGGACTTGGAGAGACCCAGTACTTC.

This clonotype was seen a handful of times. The rearrangement uses TRBV12-3 or TRBV12-4 and TRBJ1-1, with a tentative D call TRBD1 (6 bases). The CDR3 covers 11 residues. Trimming removed 6 bases at V and 8 bases at J, with 10 bases between. The CDR3 DNA sequence: TGTGCCAGCAGAGGGACACGGGAAGCTTTCTTT. Residues: CASRGTREAFF.